The 21 T cell receptor beta chains in this list originate from one sample, sequenced in a study of blood T cell repertoires in COVID-19. Some clones are missing from TCRdb's copy, which holds only in-frame ones; the method was immunoSEQ multiplex PCR. The sample consists of about 67,000 clones, around 85% of them appearing once. Input material: peripheral blood. Receptor source: a man over 45 with active COVID-19.

V is TRBV6-5 and J is TRBJ1-5; TRBD1 aligns across 8 bases. Looked up from germline, CDR1 is MNHEY and CDR2 is SVGAGI. The CDR3 has 15 residues. The J segment lost 3 bases and the V segment lost 10 bases, leaving 11 bases of the junction unmatched. The CDR3 region has the DNA TGTGCCACTCCCCCCGGGACAGGCCACAATCAGCCCCAGCATTTT. It translates to CATPPGTGHNQPQHF.

The gene calls are TRBV24-1 and TRBJ1-5; 7 bases fit TRBD1. V gave up 4 bases and J gave up 7 bases; unmatched junction bases: 12. The CDR3 totals 16 residues. The germline gives CDR1 KGHDR, CDR2 SFDVKD. In DNA, the CDR3 is TGTGCCACCAGTGACAACGACAGGGTGGGCGGGCAGCCCCAGCATTTT. This gives the protein CATSDNDRVGGQPQHF.

The chain employs TRBV6-4 and TRBJ2-5, with 7 bases matching TRBD1. Trimming removed 7 bases from V and 1 base from J; junction bases left unmatched: 9. Germline CDR1 reads MRHNA; CDR2 reads SNTAGT. There are 15 residues in the CDR3. The CDR3 region is CASNTGTALQETQYF. In nucleotides, the CDR3 is TGTGCCAGCAACACCGGGACAGCCCTCCAAGAGACCCAGTACTTC.

This clone was counted a few times. The chain joins TRBV7-2 to TRBJ2-2; 9 nucleotides agree with TRBD1. Looked up from germline, CDR1 is SGHTA and CDR2 is FQGNSA. J gave up 3 bases and V 1 base, and 9 bases lay outside the gene matches. The CDR3 has 18 amino acids. Here the CDR3 reads CASSLVGPGTGYTGELFF. The CDR3, as DNA: TGTGCCAGCAGCTTAGTAGGTCCCGGGACAGGGTACACCGGGGAGCTGTTTTTT.

The gene calls are TRBV7-2 and TRBJ2-1, with 9 bases lining up with TRBD2. There are 17 residues in the CDR3. Germline V gene sequence: CDR1 SGHTA, CDR2 FQGNSA. With V trimmed by 5 bases and J by 2 bases, 10 bases remained unmatched. CDR3 nucleotides: TGTGCCAGCAGCAGCAGCTCAGCGGGAGGAACCTACAATGAGCAGTTCTTC. Translating it yields CASSSSSAGGTYNEQFF.

The chain employs TRBV18 and TRBJ2-1, with 7 bases lining up with TRBD2. Germline-derived CDR1 and CDR2 are KGHSH and LQKENI. The CDR3 is 16 amino acids. The junction had 7 bases not matched to a gene; V was cut back by 3 bases and J by 2 bases. CDR3 protein: CASSPWRERAYNEQFF. CDR3 bases: TGTGCCAGCTCACCTTGGCGGGAGAGGGCCTACAATGAGCAGTTCTTC.

The rearrangement links TRBV7-6 to TRBJ2-3; TRBD2 aligns across 11 bases. The CDR3 loop spans 15 amino acids. Germline assignment: CDR1 SGHVS and CDR2 FNYEAQ. The V and J ends lost 6 bases and 2 bases, in that order; junction bases with no gene match: 4. CDR3 amino acids: CASSPSGGLTDTQYF. DNA of the CDR3: TGTGCCAGCAGTCCTAGCGGGGGGCTCACAGATACGCAGTATTTT.

V gene TRBV2 combines with J gene TRBJ2-3, with TRBD2 matching over 7 bases. J was trimmed by 0 bases and V by 4 bases; bases with no gene match: 4. Germline loops: CDR1 SNHLY, CDR2 FYNNEI. CDR3 length equals 15 residues. The CDR3, as DNA: TGTGCCAGCAGTGCGAGCGGGGTTAGCACAGATACGCAGTATTTT. Its protein is CASSASGVSTDTQYF.

There are a few counts of this clone. The chain is built from TRBV3-1 (or the pseudogene TRBV3-2) and TRBJ2-2, with TRBD1 as a possible D gene (6 bases). The CDR3 has 13 amino acids. In germline, CDR1 is LGHDT, CDR2 YNNKEL (reference sequence). Trimming left V 8 bases short and J 6 bases short, with 13 bases between. CDR3 amino acids: CASAQGRAGELFF. CDR3 DNA: TGTGCCAGCGCACAGGGCCGGGCCGGGGAGCTGTTTTTT.

This chain connects TRBV28 to TRBJ2-6; D gene uncertain. The length of the CDR3 is 13 residues. Germline CDR1 and CDR2: MDHEN and SYDVKM. V dropped 3 bases and J dropped 4 bases, with 4 bases sitting between them. This chain's CDR3 is CASSFIGANVLTF. CDR3 coding DNA: TGTGCCAGCAGTTTTATCGGGGCCAACGTCCTGACTTTC.

This chain connects TRBV5-1 to TRBJ2-5; TRBD2 matches at 10 bases. The CDR3 has 16 amino acids. V was clipped by 0 bases and J by 6 bases; unmatched bases: 8. Germline V gene lookup returns CDR1 SGHRS and CDR2 YFSETQ. The DNA for the CDR3 is TGCGCCAGCAGCTTGGGATGGAGCGGGGGGGCAAAGACCCAGTACTTC. It translates to CASSLGWSGGAKTQYF.

The CDR3 DNA reads as TGTGCCAGCACCCCGACTAGCGGCCCGCAGTATTTT. It is translated as CASTPTSGPQYF. V gene TRBV6-5 combines with J gene TRBJ2-3; 9 nucleotides agree with TRBD2. CDR3 length: 12 residues. Per germline, CDR1 MNHEY and CDR2 SVGAGI. Trimming at V came to 7 bases and at J to 10 bases, leaving 6 bases not matched to a gene.

The DNA of the CDR3 is TGTGCCAGCAGCCAACGGACTCCGGGCGAGCAGTACTTC. This encodes CASSQRTPGEQYF. This sequence joins TRBV14 and TRBJ2-7; D possibly corresponds to TRBD2 (5 bases). In germline, CDR1 is SGHDN, CDR2 FVKESK. Trimming shortened V by 2 bases and J by 6 bases, and 11 bases separated the two germline ends. This CDR3 has 13 amino acids.

By share of the sample, this clone is medium-sized (0.01 to 0.1%). V usage is TRBV14 and J usage is TRBJ2-1; TRBD2 matches 10 bases. This CDR3 is built from 15 residues. Germline V gene sequence: CDR1 SGHDN, CDR2 FVKESK. V trimming: 4 bases; J trimming: 7 bases; junction bases outside the gene matches: 7. The CDR3 DNA is TGTGCCAGCAGCCGTCTAGCGGGAGTCCGAAATGAGCAGTTCTTC. Its protein is CASSRLAGVRNEQFF.

The gene calls are TRBV30 and TRBJ1-6, with TRBD1 as a possible D gene (6 bases). The CDR3 length is 15 residues. V was pared by 4 bases and J by 5 bases, with 15 bases between. Germline lookup yields CDR1 GTSNPN and CDR2 SVGIG (reference sequence). The CDR3 reads CAWKTGTLHNSPLHF. For the CDR3, the DNA is TGTGCCTGGAAAACGGGGACACTTCATAATTCACCCCTCCACTTT. The full variable domain, completed using reference TRBV30 and TRBJ1-6, is SQTIHQWPATLVQPVGSPLSLECTVEGTSNPNLYWYRQAAGRGLQLLFYSVGIGQISSEVPQNLSASRPQDRQFILSSKKLLLSDSGFYLCAWKTGTLHNSPLHFGNGTRLTVT.

The chain employs TRBV28 and TRBJ1-1; TRBD1 agrees at 8 bases. The CDR3 has 13 amino acids. In germline, CDR1 is MDHEN, CDR2 SYDVKM. V was pared by 6 bases and J by 6 bases, with 6 bases of the junction left unmatched. The CDR3 DNA follows: TGTGCCAGCAGGTTGACAGGGGCCCCTGAAGCTTTCTTT. This translates into CASRLTGAPEAFF. The complete variable domain, with remaining parts taken from reference TRBV28 and TRBJ1-1, reads DVKVTQSSRYLVKRTGEKVFLECVQDMDHENMFWYRQDPGLGLRLIYFSYDVKMKEKGDIPEGYSVSREKKERFSLILESASTNQTSMYLCASRLTGAPEAFFGQGTRLTVV.

The V gene is TRBV7-2, the J gene TRBJ2-5; 8 bases match TRBD1. J was trimmed by 3 bases and V by 5 bases; bases with no gene match: 8. The germline gives CDR1 SGHTA, CDR2 FQGNSA. The CDR3 loop spans 15 amino acids. The CDR3 spells CASSPGTGSEETQYF. CDR3 sequence (DNA): TGTGCCAGCAGCCCCGGGACAGGATCCGAAGAGACCCAGTACTTC.

This sequence joins TRBV6-4 and TRBJ2-1; 11 positions match TRBD1. The CDR3 has 15 residues. J gave up 8 bases and V 6 bases, and 9 bases lay outside the gene matches. Germline CDR1 is MRHNA and CDR2 is SNTAGT. This chain's CDR3 is CASSPGTGGSDEQFF. CDR3 in DNA: TGTGCCAGCAGCCCCGGGACAGGGGGATCCGATGAGCAGTTCTTC.

J is TRBJ1-1 and V is TRBV6-1; no definite D call. Germline-derived CDR1 and CDR2 are MNHNS and SASEGT. CDR3 length equals 12 residues. Trimming took 5 bases from V and 6 from J, leaving 10 bases between them. As DNA, the CDR3 is TGTGCCAGCAGTTTCCCTTCGTCTGAAGCTTTCTTT. Translation: CASSFPSSEAFF.

The chain recombines TRBV7-3 with TRBJ2-3; the match to TRBD1 covers 8 bases. The germline CDR1 and CDR2 sequences are SGHTA and FQGTGA. This CDR3 contains 21 residues. V dropped 4 bases and J dropped 1; count of bases not matched to a gene: 22. The CDR3 region has the DNA TGTGCCAGCAGCTCACGAGGGGGACAGGCAACGGGAAGGTCCGGCACAGATACGCAGTATTTT. Translating it yields CASSSRGGQATGRSGTDTQYF.

The genes are TRBV6-4 and TRBJ2-1; 7 nucleotides line up with TRBD2. This CDR3 has 14 residues. The germline CDR1 and CDR2 sequences are MRHNA and SNTAGT. V lost 3 bases, J lost 8 bases, and 7 bases stayed unmatched. CDR3 DNA sequence: TGTGCCAGCAGTGAGGCGGGAGAGGGAGATGAGCAGTTCTTC. As protein: CASSEAGEGDEQFF.